This passage covers 26 T cell receptor beta chains from one sample sequenced in a study of radiation and T cells in renal cell carcinoma. Sequencing was performed with immunoSEQ multiplex PCR; in TCRdb, only in-frame clones are kept and a portion is missing. This table holds 150,000 or so clones, around 89% found once. The time point is: baseline pretreatment blood. Treatment reported: 15 Gy SBRT to primary tumor, nephrectomy 4 weeks later. The material was blood, obtained from a patient whose treatment included radiotherapy and nephrectomy. These receptors were taken from a woman between 65 and 79 years old with renal cell carcinoma.

A single count supports this clone. The chain uses TRBV7-2 and TRBJ1-2, with D perhaps TRBD1 (6 bases). V was trimmed by 5 bases and J by 2 bases, leaving 21 bases between them. CDR3 length: 17 residues. The germline V gene encodes CDR1 SGHTA and CDR2 FQGNSA. The CDR3 loop is CASSPLSGHINNYGYTF. CDR3 sequence (DNA): TGTGCCAGCAGCCCCCTCTCGGGACACATTAACAACTATGGCTACACCTTC.

The chain joins TRBV7-2 to TRBJ2-3; D is ambiguous. With 5 bases removed from V and 3 bases from J, the gap between germline ends came to 9 bases. The CDR3 totals 13 residues. Per germline, CDR1 SGHTA and CDR2 FQGNSA. The CDR3 bases are TGTGCCAGCAGCATTCCTAGAACAGATACGCAGTATTTT. Translation gives CASSIPRTDTQYF.

The rearrangement joins TRBV9 to TRBJ2-1; TRBD2 aligns across 12 bases. This CDR3 has 19 residues. Germline V lookup: CDR1 SGDLS, CDR2 YYNGEE. V trimming: 4 bases; J trimming: 2 bases; junction bases outside the gene matches: 13. The DNA for the CDR3 is TGTGCCAGCAGCCCAGGGGCTAGCGGGGGGGCCGACACCTACAATGAGCAGTTCTTC. It yields the protein CASSPGASGGADTYNEQFF. The whole variable domain, remainder taken from reference TRBV9 and TRBJ2-1, is DSGVTQTPKHLITATGQRVTLRCSPRSGDLSVYWYQQSLDQGLQFLIQYYNGEERAKGNILERFSAQQFPDLHSELNLSSLELGDSALYFCASSPGASGGADTYNEQFFGPGTRLTVL.

The V call is TRBV19, the J call TRBJ1-5; TRBD1 might be the D (6 bases). This CDR3 is 14 amino acids long. From germline, CDR1 is LNHDA and CDR2 SQIVND (reference sequence). Trimming shortened V by 7 bases and J by 1 base, and 11 bases separated the two germline ends. Written as DNA, the CDR3 is TGTGCCAGTAACCTGCAGGGGAGCAATCAGCCCCAGCATTTT. It yields the protein CASNLQGSNQPQHF.

This rearrangement joins TRBV6-1 to TRBJ1-1; possibly TRBD1 for D (5 bases). V lost 2 bases and J 10 bases, leaving 17 bases between the germline ends. Per the germline V gene, CDR1 is MNHNS and CDR2 is SASEGT. This CDR3 region has 14 residues. In nucleotides, the CDR3 is TGTGCCAGCAGTGAACGGTTAGAAGGGGTGAGAGCTTTCTTT. This translates into CASSERLEGVRAFF.

The chain employs TRBV5-6 and TRBJ2-1; D perhaps matches TRBD1 (5 bases). Germline assignment: CDR1 SGHDT and CDR2 YYEEEE. The CDR3 contains 16 residues. V dropped 0 bases and J dropped 1 base, with 11 bases sitting between them. This chain's CDR3 is CASSLAGLNSYNEQFF. CDR3 nucleotides: TGTGCCAGCAGCTTGGCAGGGCTCAATTCCTACAATGAGCAGTTCTTC.

V gene TRBV9 combines with J gene TRBJ2-3; no clear D. The CDR3 spans 12 residues. CDR1 and CDR2 (germline): SGDLS, YYNGEE. V was shortened by 1 base and J by 4 bases, with 4 bases between the two germline ends. CDR3 protein: CASSVLADTQYF. The CDR3 DNA sequence: TGTGCCAGCAGCGTACTGGCAGATACGCAGTATTTT.

The rearrangement links TRBV5-1 to TRBJ1-2, with D unresolved. The CDR3 contains 13 residues. The germline CDR1 and CDR2 sequences are SGHRS and YFSETQ. Trimming stripped 4 bases from V and 5 bases from J, with 12 bases between. The CDR3 DNA reads as TGCGCCAGCAGCGCCAGCTCTTTGTATGGCTACACCTTC. Its translation is CASSASSLYGYTF.

This chain joins TRBV2 and TRBJ1-1; unclear D gene. The CDR3 is 14 residues long. Germline assignment: CDR1 SNHLY and CDR2 FYNNEI. Trimming left V 6 bases short and J 0 bases short, with 11 bases between. The CDR3 reads CASRAGPLNTEAFF. Written as DNA, the CDR3 is TGTGCCAGCAGAGCCGGGCCATTGAACACTGAAGCTTTCTTT.

The chain uses TRBV6-1 and TRBJ1-3; D perhaps matches TRBD1 (5 bases). The V end was cut by 3 bases, the J end by 2 bases, with 11 bases between. Germline CDR1 is MNHNS and CDR2 is SASEGT. The CDR3 has 15 residues. The CDR3 DNA sequence: TGTGCCAGCAGTGAGTTGGGGGGGACTGGAAACACCATATATTTT. This encodes CASSELGGTGNTIYF.

The rearrangement links TRBV28 to TRBJ1-2; D unclear. V was pared by 8 bases and J by 7 bases, with 14 bases between. CDR3 size: 12 residues. The germline gives CDR1 MDHEN, CDR2 SYDVKM. CDR3 in amino acids: CASSEGSFGYTF. CDR3 bases: TGTGCCAGCTCGGAGGGATCCTTTGGCTACACCTTC.

This chain links TRBV6-1 with TRBJ1-2, with D perhaps matching TRBD1 (6 bases). The CDR3 loop spans 14 amino acids. Trimming removed 7 bases at V and 3 bases at J, with 15 bases between. Looked up from germline, CDR1 is MNHNS and CDR2 is SASEGT. CDR3 protein: CASNPAGDYYGYTF. For the CDR3, the DNA is TGTGCCAGCAACCCGGCAGGGGACTACTATGGCTACACCTTC.

The CDR3, as DNA: TGTGCCAGCAGTGCCACCGGGGGGAACTATGGCTACACCTTC. Protein sequence: CASSATGGNYGYTF. The chain joins TRBV6-4 to TRBJ1-2; D might be TRBD1 (5 bases). This CDR3 has 14 residues. Germline loops: CDR1 MRHNA, CDR2 SNTAGT. V was shortened by 4 bases and J by 2 bases, with 11 bases between the two germline ends.

The chain carries TRBV19 and TRBJ2-7; tentative D call: TRBD1 (6 bases). The CDR3 sequence is 14 residues long. CDR1 and CDR2 (germline): LNHDA, SQIVND (reference sequence). V shed 3 bases and J shed 2 bases, with 11 bases lying between them. CDR3 DNA sequence: TGTGCCAGTAGTATGAGGACAGAACCCTACGAGCAGTACTTC. This encodes CASSMRTEPYEQYF.

This chain uses TRBV4-3 with TRBJ1-2; D is undetermined. The germline V and J ends were trimmed by 2 bases and 7 bases, with 17 bases remaining between them. Per germline, CDR1 LGHNA and CDR2 YSLEER. The CDR3 loop spans 15 amino acids. This chain's CDR3 is CASSQFRGGYGGYTF. The CDR3 region has the DNA TGCGCCAGCAGCCAATTCCGGGGTGGATATGGTGGCTACACCTTC.

The J gene is TRBJ1-4, the V gene TRBV7-8, with D hard to call. Per germline, CDR1 SGHVS and CDR2 FQNEAQ. The V end was cut by 4 bases, the J end by 7 bases, with 10 bases between. The CDR3 covers 13 residues. The CDR3 sequence is CASSSGLVEKLFF. The CDR3 nucleotides read TGTGCCAGCAGCTCGGGTCTGGTTGAAAAACTGTTTTTT. Based on the CDR3 plus reference TRBV7-8 and TRBJ1-4, the full variable domain is GAGVSQSPRYKVAKRGQDVALRCDPISGHVSLFWYQQALGQGPEFLTYFQNEAQLDKSGLPSDRFFAERPEGSVSTLKIQRTQQEDSAVYLCASSSGLVEKLFFGSGTQLSVL.

The V gene is TRBV9, the J gene TRBJ2-3; perhaps TRBD2 as D (6 bases). Trimming removed 0 bases at V and 5 bases at J, with 19 bases between. The germline V gene has CDR1 SGDLS and CDR2 YYNGEE. The CDR3 is 17 amino acids. The CDR3 loop is CASSVALGGALGDTQYF. CDR3 sequence (DNA): TGTGCCAGCAGCGTAGCTCTCGGGGGTGCCTTGGGAGATACGCAGTATTTT.

The chain uses TRBV5-8 and TRBJ1-1; D is ambiguous. Trimming removed 4 bases from V and 7 bases from J, with 8 bases in between. Germline V gene lookup returns CDR1 SGHTS and CDR2 YDEGEE. The CDR3 is 11 residues long. The DNA of the CDR3 is TGTGCCAGCAGCGAGAGGAATGAAGCTTTCTTT. Protein sequence: CASSERNEAFF.

This sequence joins TRBV6-6 and TRBJ1-1; no firm D call. This CDR3 has 11 amino acids. Germline CDR1 MNHNY, CDR2 SVGAGI (reference sequence). Trimming took off 8 bases at V and 1 base at J, with 5 bases between the two ends. CDR3: CASGRNTEAFF. CDR3 DNA: TGTGCCAGCGGACGGAACACTGAAGCTTTCTTT.

The CDR3: CASSVGTSGSYTGELFF. The CDR3 coding sequence is TGTGCCAGCAGCGTCGGGACTAGCGGGTCGTACACCGGGGAGCTGTTTTTT. The chain recombines TRBV9 with TRBJ2-2, with 12 bases aligning to TRBD2. The CDR3 has 17 amino acids. The germline CDR1 and CDR2 sequences are SGDLS and YYNGEE. V gave up 2 bases and J gave up 3 bases; unmatched junction bases: 5.

The gene calls are TRBV23-1 and TRBJ1-1; D perhaps matches TRBD1 (5 bases). TRBV23-1 is filed as an ORF, its function uncertain. Trimming cost V 0 bases and J 7 bases, with 12 bases left between them. The CDR3 has 14 amino acids. The DNA of the CDR3 is TGCGCCAGCAGTCAATCGGAAGGGGCCGGTGAAGCTTTCTTT. Translation: CASSQSEGAGEAFF.

This chain joins TRBV28 and TRBJ1-4; D remains ambiguous. Trimming left V 3 bases short and J 0 bases short, with 5 bases between. Germline loops: CDR1 MDHEN, CDR2 SYDVKM. The length of the CDR3 is 14 residues. CDR3 DNA: TGTGCCAGCAGTTTCTTTGCAACTAATGAAAAACTGTTTTTT. This codes for CASSFFATNEKLFF.

The V and J genes are TRBV6-1 and TRBJ2-3; 11 nucleotides match TRBD2. CDR1 MNHNS and CDR2 SASEGT come from the germline V gene. This CDR3 contains 18 residues. V lost 4 bases and J lost 0; bases outside the gene matches: 9. The CDR3 region is CASSGTLAGGRSTDTQYF. The CDR3, as DNA: TGTGCCAGCAGTGGGACCCTAGCGGGGGGAAGAAGCACAGATACGCAGTATTTT.

The chain recombines TRBV7-9 with TRBJ2-5, with 8 nucleotides matching TRBD1. The CDR3 extends over 15 amino acids. Unmatched junction bases numbered 6, after V lost 4 bases and J lost 2 bases. Germline V gene data show CDR1 as SEHNR and CDR2 as FQNEAQ (reference sequence). In DNA, the CDR3 is TGTGCCAGCAGCTCGACAGGGGCGGGTCAAGAGACCCAGTACTTC. Translation: CASSSTGAGQETQYF.

The chain employs TRBV5-1 and TRBJ1-6; D not resolved. Germline V gene lookup returns CDR1 SGHRS and CDR2 YFSETQ. V dropped 2 bases and J dropped 6 bases, with 6 bases sitting between them. This CDR3 region has 13 residues. Written as DNA, the CDR3 is TGCGCCAGCAGCTTCGGCAGTAATTCACCCCTCCACTTT. Amino acids: CASSFGSNSPLHF.

This clone appeared once. V usage is TRBV6-6 and J usage is TRBJ1-1; D is possibly TRBD1 (5 bases). The V gene lost 5 bases and the J gene lost 1 base, with 17 bases spanning the gap. There are 16 residues in the CDR3. Germline V gene sequence: CDR1 MNHNY, CDR2 SVGAGI (reference sequence). CDR3 nucleotide sequence: TGTGCCAGCAGTCCCTTGGGGACTAGGGCGAACACTGAAGCTTTCTTT. Its protein product is CASSPLGTRANTEAFF.